The 8 T cell receptor beta chains below come from one sample, sequenced in a study of T cells in narcolepsy. Clones were sequenced by immunoSEQ multiplex PCR, and TCRdb holds only the in-frame ones, with some missing. The table includes some 30,000 clones, roughly three quarters detected once. The sequenced sample consisted of memory (CD45RA-) CD4+ T cells from blood. The receptor set was obtained from a human donor in good health.

The V gene is TRBV5-1, the J gene TRBJ2-5; 10 nucleotides agree with TRBD1. The J call may be mistaken, given a closer DNA end match to TRBJ2-7. Germline lookup yields CDR1 SGHRS and CDR2 YFSETQ. This CDR3 comprises 17 residues. The CDR3 DNA follows: TGCGCCAGCACGCCCAACTTCAGGACAGGGGGCTCCTACGAGCAGTACTTC. Its translation: CASTPNFRTGGSYEQYF.

The chain links TRBV5-1 to TRBJ2-7; 11 bases map to TRBD2. CDR1 is SGHRS, CDR2 YFSETQ, per germline. This CDR3 contains 14 residues. With V trimmed by 3 bases and J by 3 bases, 2 bases remained unmatched. This CDR3 reads CASSSLAGVYEQYF. CDR3 DNA sequence: TGCGCCAGCAGCTCACTAGCGGGAGTCTACGAGCAGTACTTC.

A word on this clone: The germline gene is not matched at one end of the junction; a read error may be the cause. Additional DNA sequences in this sample encode the identical CDR3. The rearrangement uses TRBV11-3 and TRBJ2-1; 12 bases are shared with TRBD2. Germline CDR1 reads SGHNT; CDR2 reads YENEEA. CDR3 length equals 17 residues. The CDR3, as DNA: TGTGCCAGCAGTTTAGAACTAGCGGGAGGCACCTACAATGAGCAGTTCTTC. Protein product: CASSLELAGGTYNEQFF.

This clone was recorded a few times. The chain links TRBV10-2 to TRBJ2-7; D is undetermined. The CDR3 runs 16 residues. Trimming removed 3 bases from V and 2 bases from J, with 17 bases in between. Germline values: CDR1 WSHSY, CDR2 SAAADI. The CDR3 DNA is TGCGCCAGCAGTGATGGACCCCGACTTTCAACCTACGAGCAGTACTTC. This gives the protein CASSDGPRLSTYEQYF.

This clone was observed a handful of times. The V call is TRBV5-4, the J call TRBJ2-7; perhaps TRBD1 as D (6 bases). Germline V gene sequence: CDR1 SGHNT, CDR2 YYREEE (reference sequence). Deletions cut 4 bases from V and 4 bases from J, with 12 bases between. The CDR3 covers 13 residues. DNA for the CDR3: TGTGCCAGCAGCCGGGACACACAGTACGAGCAGTACTTC. It yields the protein CASSRDTQYEQYF.

Here the CDR3 DNA reads TGCGCCAGCAGCCAAGATTTCCCGTCGGGAATCTATGGCTACACCTTC. Protein sequence: CASSQDFPSGIYGYTF. The gene calls are TRBV4-1 and TRBJ1-2; D uncertain. Germline V gene lookup returns CDR1 MGHRA and CDR2 YSYEKL. Deletions cut 0 bases from V and 4 bases from J, with 15 bases between. The CDR3 contains 16 residues.

In its sample, this clone was seen a few times. The chain joins TRBV5-1 to TRBJ2-2, with D unclear. V was trimmed by 0 bases and J by 0 bases, leaving 6 bases between them. The CDR3 sequence is 15 residues long. Germline V gives CDR1 SGHRS, CDR2 YFSETQ. CDR3 in amino acids: CASSLDRSNTGELFF. The DNA of the CDR3 is TGCGCCAGCAGCTTGGACAGATCGAACACCGGGGAGCTGTTTTTT.

The gene calls are TRBV6-6 and TRBJ2-5; D is uncertain. The V and J ends lost 5 bases and 4 bases respectively, with 8 bases between them. Germline-derived CDR1 and CDR2 are MNHNY and SVGAGI (reference sequence). This CDR3 comprises 12 residues. The CDR3 loop reads CASSQPRETQYF. The DNA for the CDR3 is TGTGCCAGCAGTCAGCCACGAGAGACCCAGTACTTC.